This TCR beta chain is drawn from a study of human T cells and chemical hapten exposure. Study outcomes and limitations: Sensitizing with DPC caused no change in TCRs above 1 in 1000 frequency.

TCRdb reprocessed the RACE reads via MiXCR and lists one record per CDR3 protein. The repertoire includes roughly 380,000 distinct CDR3 sequences, approximately 5% of them detected once, and under 2.5% sits in the top ten. Time point denoted: patch test 1, 2 weeks after DPC sensitization. Treatment meaning: therapeutic diphenylcyclopropenone sensitization with weekly scalp DPC. CDR1 is LNHNV, CDR2 YYDKDF, per germline (reference sequence). The CDR3 runs 14 residues. The J segment lost 2 bases and the V segment lost 7 bases, leaving 5 bases of the junction unmatched. Details on this clonotype: The antigen remains undetermined.

V and J are TRBV15 and TRBJ1-1; 9 bases align to TRBD1. The clonotype originates from a woman aged 50 to 65 with alopecia areata. Some clones in this sample may be carry-over from other donors' samples. The source material was whole blood, sampled in connection with sensitization to the hapten diphenylcyclopropenone (DPC). CDR3 region: CATKGQGVNTEAFF. In nucleotides, the CDR3 is TGTGCCACCAAGGGACAGGGTGTAAACACTGAAGCTTTCTTT.